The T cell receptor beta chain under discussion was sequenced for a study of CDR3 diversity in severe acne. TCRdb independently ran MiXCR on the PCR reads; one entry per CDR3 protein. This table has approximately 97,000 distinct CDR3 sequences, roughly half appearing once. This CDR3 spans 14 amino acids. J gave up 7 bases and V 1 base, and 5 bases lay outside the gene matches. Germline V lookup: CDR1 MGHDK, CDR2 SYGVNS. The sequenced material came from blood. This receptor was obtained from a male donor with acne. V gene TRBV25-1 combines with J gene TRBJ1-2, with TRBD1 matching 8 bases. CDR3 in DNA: TGTGCCAGCAGTGAATTAGGCAGGGGGCTTGGCTACACCTTC. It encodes CASSELGRGLGYTF.